These 25 T cell receptor beta chains were all obtained from the same sample, sequenced in a study of shared clonotypes between healthy human individuals. Clones were sequenced by immunoSEQ multiplex PCR, and TCRdb holds only the in-frame ones, with some missing. The top ten hold roughly 0.15% of the sample, which has approximately 2.5 million clones, 90% to 95% seen once. Material: naive CD4+ T cells sorted from blood. Subset denoted: CD45RA+ positively selected. These receptors all come from a man between 18 and 35 years old in good health.

This chain uses TRBV30 with TRBJ1-2; D is undetermined. Trimming removed 0 bases at V and 4 bases at J, with 21 bases between. Per germline, CDR1 GTSNPN and CDR2 SVGIG (reference sequence). This CDR3 has 17 residues. CDR3 DNA sequence: TGTGCCTGGAGTGTCGTAAAGCTACGTGCCTTGGGCTATGGCTACACCTTC. Amino acid sequence: CAWSVVKLRALGYGYTF. Full variable domain (remainder filled in from reference TRBV30 and TRBJ1-2): SQTIHQWPATLVQPVGSPLSLECTVEGTSNPNLYWYRQAAGRGLQLLFYSVGIGQISSEVPQNLSASRPQDRQFILSSKKLLLSDSGFYLCAWSVVKLRALGYGYTFGSGTRLTVV.

This clone was seen just once. The chain recombines TRBV6-5 with TRBJ2-3; D ambiguous. The CDR3 totals 13 residues. V dropped 1 base and J dropped 6 bases, with 8 bases sitting between them. The germline gives CDR1 MNHEY, CDR2 SVGAGI. The CDR3 spells CASSYWVLDTQYF. The DNA for the CDR3 is TGTGCCAGCAGTTACTGGGTACTGGATACGCAGTATTTT.

The rearrangement links TRBV4-3 to TRBJ2-1; 7 bases match TRBD2. The CDR3 spans 15 residues. Germline assignment: CDR1 LGHNA and CDR2 YSLEER. Losses at the gene ends were 0 bases for V and 8 bases for J; bases not matched to a gene: 7. The CDR3 reads CASSQESGARDEQFF. CDR3 in DNA: TGCGCCAGCAGCCAAGAAAGCGGGGCCAGGGATGAGCAGTTCTTC.

Comment on this clone: Other DNA sequences within the sample encode an identical CDR3. The chain employs TRBV5-1 and TRBJ2-3; D gene uncertain. The germline V and J ends were trimmed by 0 bases and 4 bases, with 6 bases remaining between them. This CDR3 contains 13 residues. The germline V gene has CDR1 SGHRS and CDR2 YFSETQ. CDR3: CASSLDSSDTQYF. The CDR3 DNA sequence: TGCGCCAGCAGCTTGGACTCATCAGATACGCAGTATTTT.

The chain is built from TRBV7-2 and TRBJ1-2, with 10 nucleotides matching TRBD1. The CDR3 contains 15 residues. Germline CDR1 is SGHTA and CDR2 is FQGNSA. J lost 8 bases, V lost 1 base, and 7 bases had no gene match. The DNA of the CDR3 is TGTGCCAGCAGCTTAGGTTTTGGGACAGGGGAAGGCTACACCTTC. As protein: CASSLGFGTGEGYTF.

The chain employs TRBV18 and TRBJ2-4; perhaps TRBD1 as D (6 bases). The ends were cut back, 1 base at V and 6 bases at J, with 10 bases in the middle. In germline, CDR1 is KGHSH, CDR2 LQKENI. The CDR3 length is 14 residues. CDR3 loop: CASSPQAQGNIQYF. The CDR3 nucleotides read TGTGCCAGCTCACCACAAGCACAGGGAAACATTCAGTACTTC.

This clone was recorded only once. The chain is built from TRBV7-9 and TRBJ2-5; no definite D call. Trimming removed 1 base from V and 6 bases from J, with 6 bases in between. This CDR3 has 12 residues. Germline loops: CDR1 SEHNR, CDR2 FQNEAQ (reference sequence). In nucleotides, the CDR3 is TGTGCCAGCAGCTTAGATGGAAAGACCCAGTACTTC. Protein sequence: CASSLDGKTQYF.

V is TRBV12-5 and J is TRBJ2-2; D not certain. The CDR3 has 15 residues. The ends were cut back, 7 bases at V and 2 bases at J, with 14 bases in the middle. Germline values: CDR1 LGHNT, CDR2 FRNRAP. CDR3 nucleotides: TGTGCTAGTGCCAAGGAGAGGCTTAACACCGGGGAGCTGTTTTTT. It translates to CASAKERLNTGELFF.

J is TRBJ2-4 and V is TRBV4-1; 12 nucleotides line up with TRBD1. The CDR3 runs 17 residues. Per the germline V gene, CDR1 is MGHRA and CDR2 is YSYEKL. The ends lost 2 bases at V and 7 bases at J; junction bases unmatched: 9. The CDR3 region has the DNA TGCGCCAGCAGCCAAATGGGACAGGGGGCGCTAAGGAACATTCAGTACTTC. Its protein is CASSQMGQGALRNIQYF.

This sequence joins TRBV6-5 and TRBJ1-1; D call uncertain. The CDR3 runs 10 residues. The V gene lost 6 bases and the J gene lost 8 bases, with 7 bases spanning the gap. Germline assignment: CDR1 MNHEY and CDR2 SVGAGI. The DNA for the CDR3 is TGTGCCAGCAGCCGCGTAGAAGCTTTCTTT. Protein product: CASSRVEAFF.

Points on this clone: Other DNA sequences in this sample translate to the same CDR3. The chain is built from TRBV5-6 and TRBJ1-5; D is possibly TRBD1 (5 bases). Between the trimmed V and J ends, which lost 0 bases and 4 bases, there was a span of 5 bases. Germline assignment: CDR1 SGHDT and CDR2 YYEEEE. The CDR3 is made up of 13 amino acids. The CDR3 sequence is CASSLDRNQPQHF. The CDR3 DNA sequence: TGTGCCAGCAGCTTGGACAGGAATCAGCCCCAGCATTTT.

The CDR3: CASSPGDRVLLYGYTF. The CDR3 DNA is TGTGCCAGTAGTCCGGGGGACAGGGTCCTTCTCTATGGCTACACCTTC. The genes are TRBV19 and TRBJ1-2, with 9 bases aligning to TRBD1. The V segment lost 5 bases and the J segment 4 bases; nucleotides outside the gene matches: 11. The CDR3 spans 16 residues. Germline V gene sequence: CDR1 LNHDA, CDR2 SQIVND (reference sequence).

The J gene is TRBJ2-1, the V gene TRBV6-5; 7 bases match TRBD2. Germline V gives CDR1 MNHEY, CDR2 SVGAGI. With 4 bases clipped from V and 5 bases from J, the junction kept 8 bases outside the gene matches. This CDR3 has 15 amino acids. The CDR3 is CASSSTGLGDNEQFF. CDR3 in DNA: TGTGCCAGCAGTTCAACCGGACTAGGGGACAATGAGCAGTTCTTC.

This chain joins TRBV18 and TRBJ1-5; the D gene is possibly TRBD1 (5 bases). The germline V gene has CDR1 KGHSH and CDR2 LQKENI. Trimming took off 2 bases at V and 3 bases at J, with 20 bases between the two ends. CDR3 size: 18 residues. As DNA, the CDR3 is TGTGCCAGCTCACCAACCGGGCCCGGGACGGCTTTCAATCAGCCCCAGCATTTT. As protein: CASSPTGPGTAFNQPQHF. Full variable domain (remainder filled in from reference TRBV18 and TRBJ1-5): NAGVMQNPRHLVRRRGQEARLRCSPMKGHSHVYWYRQLPEEGLKFMVYLQKENIIDESGMPKERFSAEFPKEGPSILRIQQVVRGDSAAYFCASSPTGPGTAFNQPQHFGDGTRLSIL.

The gene calls are TRBV5-1 and TRBJ2-7; weak D call: TRBD1 (6 bases). The germline gives CDR1 SGHRS, CDR2 YFSETQ. The V and J ends lost 4 bases and 2 bases respectively, with 10 bases between them. This CDR3 spans 13 amino acids. The CDR3 nucleotides are TGCGCCAGCAGCGTGGACAGCCCCTACGAGCAGTACTTC. It specifies CASSVDSPYEQYF.

For this clone: A junction boundary mismatches the germline segment, possibly from a read error. V is TRBV2 and J is TRBJ1-1; TRBD1 agrees at 7 bases. Germline CDR1 and CDR2: SNHLY and FYNNEI. This CDR3 contains 13 residues. The CDR3: CASREAGTVIAFF. CDR3 bases: TGTGCCAGCAGGGAAGCGGGGACAGTAATTGCTTTCTTT.

This chain links TRBV2 with TRBJ1-5, with a possible D match to TRBD1 (6 bases). Germline CDR1 SNHLY, CDR2 FYNNEI. The length of the CDR3 is 14 residues. V lost 1 base and J lost 7, with 11 bases in between. This CDR3 reads CASSEDSGAQPQHF. The CDR3 bases are TGTGCCAGCAGTGAAGATTCGGGGGCCCAGCCCCAGCATTTT.

In the case of this clone: The same CDR3 also results from other DNA sequences found in this sample. The chain couples TRBV6-5 to TRBJ1-3; D possibly corresponds to TRBD1 (5 bases). This CDR3 comprises 15 residues. The V end was cut by 6 bases, the J end by 2 bases, with 14 bases between. CDR1 MNHEY and CDR2 SVGAGI come from the germline V gene. CDR3 sequence: CASSRGAGAGNTIYF. As DNA, the CDR3 is TGTGCCAGCAGCCGAGGGGCAGGAGCTGGAAACACCATATATTTT.

This sequence joins TRBV30 and TRBJ2-7, with D hard to call. The germline gives CDR1 GTSNPN, CDR2 SVGIG (reference sequence). The CDR3 runs to 14 residues. V lost 4 bases and J 6 bases, leaving 19 bases between the germline ends. In DNA form, the CDR3 reads TGTGCCTGGAAGGGCGACAAGGGCGTGGGCGAGCAGTACTTC. Amino acid sequence: CAWKGDKGVGEQYF.

The genes are TRBV27 and TRBJ2-1; D is ambiguous. In germline, CDR1 is MNHEY, CDR2 SMNVEV (reference sequence). V was shortened by 4 bases and J by 10 bases, with 11 bases between the two germline ends. This CDR3 comprises 12 residues. The CDR3 region is CASSSRGWEQFF. CDR3 DNA: TGTGCCAGCAGTTCCCGAGGATGGGAGCAGTTCTTC.

The chain links TRBV28 to TRBJ2-7, with 13 nucleotides matching TRBD2. The CDR3 runs to 15 residues. V lost 2 bases, J lost 6 bases, and 4 bases stayed unmatched. The germline V gene has CDR1 MDHEN and CDR2 SYDVKM. The CDR3 nucleotides read TGTGCCAGCAGTTTAGCCGGACTAGCGGGGGTCGAGCAGTACTTC. This sequence encodes CASSLAGLAGVEQYF.

The chain joins TRBV7-9 to TRBJ2-3, with D hard to call. The ends were cut back, 5 bases at V and 0 bases at J, with 15 bases in the middle. Germline assignment: CDR1 SEHNR and CDR2 FQNEAQ (reference sequence). CDR3 length equals 16 residues. The CDR3 loop reads CASSLGPSASTDTQYF. The DNA of the CDR3 is TGTGCCAGCAGCCTAGGGCCTTCAGCTAGCACAGATACGCAGTATTTT. Supplemented by reference TRBV7-9 and TRBJ2-3, the full variable domain reads DTGVSQNPRHKITKRGQNVTFRCDPISEHNRLYWYRQTLGQGPEFLTYFQNEAQLEKSRLLSDRFSAERPKGSFSTLEIQRTEQGDSAMYLCASSLGPSASTDTQYFGPGTRLTVL.

The chain is built from TRBV7-2 and TRBJ2-2; D may match TRBD1 or TRBD2 (7 bases each). The V gene lost 4 bases and the J gene lost 4 bases, with 19 bases spanning the gap. Germline-derived CDR1 and CDR2 are SGHTA and FQGNSA. This CDR3 spans 17 amino acids. The CDR3 here is CASSWGNRGGSTGELFF. CDR3 coding DNA: TGTGCCAGCAGCTGGGGAAACAGGGGAGGGAGCACCGGGGAGCTGTTTTTT.

As regards this clone: Additional DNA sequences in this sample encode the identical CDR3. This chain connects TRBV6-1 to TRBJ1-5; D unclear. The germline CDR1 and CDR2 sequences are MNHNS and SASEGT. V was pared by 2 bases and J by 6 bases, with 2 bases between. CDR3 length: 11 amino acids. CDR3 nucleotides: TGTGCCAGCAGTGAAACTCAGCCCCAGCATTTT. This encodes CASSETQPQHF.

This clone has a handful of counts. The rearrangement links TRBV29-1 to TRBJ2-3; maybe TRBD1 (6 bases). Trimming removed 4 bases from V and 2 bases from J, with 7 bases in between. There are 12 residues in the CDR3. Germline lookup yields CDR1 SQVTM and CDR2 ANQGSEA. CDR3 in amino acids: CSVGTDTDTQYF. CDR3 nucleotide sequence: TGCAGCGTTGGGACAGACACAGATACGCAGTATTTT.